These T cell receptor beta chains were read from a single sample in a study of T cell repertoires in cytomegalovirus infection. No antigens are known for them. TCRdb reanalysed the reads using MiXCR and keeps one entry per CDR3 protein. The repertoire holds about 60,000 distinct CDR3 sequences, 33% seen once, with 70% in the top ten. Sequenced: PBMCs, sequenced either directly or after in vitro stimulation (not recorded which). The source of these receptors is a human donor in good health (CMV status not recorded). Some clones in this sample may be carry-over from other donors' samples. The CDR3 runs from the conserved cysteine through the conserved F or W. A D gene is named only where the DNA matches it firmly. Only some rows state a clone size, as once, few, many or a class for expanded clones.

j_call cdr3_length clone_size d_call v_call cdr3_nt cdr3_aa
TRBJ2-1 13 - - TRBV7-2 TGTGCCAGCAGCTCCTCGGGAGTCCCGGAGCGGTTCTTC CASSSSGVPERFF
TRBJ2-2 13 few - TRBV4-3 TGCGCCAGCAGCCAAAGGGAGGCCGGGGAGCTGTTTTTT CASSQREAGELFF
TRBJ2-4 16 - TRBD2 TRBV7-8 TGTGCCAGCAGCTCAGGAAGCGGGGCATCCAAAAACATTCAGTACTTC CASSSGSGASKNIQYF
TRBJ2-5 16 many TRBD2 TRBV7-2 TGTGCCAGCAGCTTAGCGGGACTAGCGGGAGACGAGACCCAGTACTTC CASSLAGLAGDETQYF
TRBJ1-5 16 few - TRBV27 TGTGCCAGCAGTTCGCAGCAGCCCCGTAGCAATCAGCCCCAGCATTTT CASSSQQPRSNQPQHF
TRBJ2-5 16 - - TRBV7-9 TGTGCCAGCAGCTTATTCCAAGTCGGCAGGGAAATAGCCCAGTACTTC CASSLFQVGREIAQYF
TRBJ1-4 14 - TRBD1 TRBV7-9 TGTGCCAGCAGCCGTGACAGGGGGCCGCAAAAACTGTTTTTT CASSRDRGPQKLFF
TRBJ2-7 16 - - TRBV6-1 TGTGCCAGCAAGATATGGGAGGCAGCTGAGTCCTACGAGCAGTACTTC CASKIWEAAESYEQYF
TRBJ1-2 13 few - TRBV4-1 TGCGCCAGCAGCCAGAGTTACGGCTATGGCTACACCTTC CASSQSYGYGYTF
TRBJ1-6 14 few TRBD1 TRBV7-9 TGTGCCAGCAGCCGCGGACAGGGCAATTCACCCCTCCACTTT CASSRGQGNSPLHF
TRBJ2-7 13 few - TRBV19 TGTGCCAGTAGTGCAGGGACAAACTACGAGCAGTACTTC CASSAGTNYEQYF
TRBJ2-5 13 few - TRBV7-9 TGTGCCAGCAGCTTGAACGCCGGAGAGACCCAGTACTTC CASSLNAGETQYF
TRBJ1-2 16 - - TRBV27 TGTGCCAGCAGTTTATCCCTCGGCGGGGGGCTGGAGGGCTACACCTTC CASSLSLGGGLEGYTF
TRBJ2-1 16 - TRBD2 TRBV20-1 TGCAGTGCTCCCCAGCGGGACCGGGACGGAGGGAATGAGCAGTTCTTC CSAPQRDRDGGNEQFF
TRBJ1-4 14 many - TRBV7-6 TGTGCCAGCAGCTCCAATTTTGGGGGGGAAAAACTGTTTTTT CASSSNFGGEKLFF
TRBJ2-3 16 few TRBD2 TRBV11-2 TGTGCCAGCAGCCGTGGTGCGGGAGTGACCGCAGATACGCAGTATTTT CASSRGAGVTADTQYF
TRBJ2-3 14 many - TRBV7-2 TGTGCCAGCAGCTCTCAACGGGACACAGATACGCAGTATTTT CASSSQRDTDTQYF
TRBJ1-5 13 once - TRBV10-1 TGCGCCAGCAGTGCCGGGGTAGGTCAGCCCCAGCATTTT CASSAGVGQPQHF
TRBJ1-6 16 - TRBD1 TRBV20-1 TGCAGTGCTAGAGATCCCGGACAGGGTGCAAATTCACCCCTCCACTTT CSARDPGQGANSPLHF
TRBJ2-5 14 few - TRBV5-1 TGCGCCAGCAGCTTGGGTCAGGGCCAAGAGACCCAGTACTTC CASSLGQGQETQYF
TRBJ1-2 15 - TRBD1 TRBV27 TGTGCCAGCAGTTTATTTGGGACAGGGGTCTATGGCTACACCTTC CASSLFGTGVYGYTF
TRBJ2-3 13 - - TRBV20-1 TGCAGTGCTAAAGAGACAGCCACAGATACGCAGTATTTT CSAKETATDTQYF
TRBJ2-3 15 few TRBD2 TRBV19 TGTGCCAGTCGCTGGACTAGCGGGAGAGTAGGTACGCAGTATTTT CASRWTSGRVGTQYF
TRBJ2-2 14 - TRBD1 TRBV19 TGTGCCAGTAGGAAACAGGGGGGCACCGGGGAGCTGTTTTTT CASRKQGGTGELFF
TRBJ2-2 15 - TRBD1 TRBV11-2 TGTGCCAGCAGCTTAGATCGAAGGGGGCCCGGGGAGCTGTTTTTT CASSLDRRGPGELFF
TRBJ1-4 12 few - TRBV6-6 TGTGCCAGCAATATAAACGTCGGACAACTGTTTTTT CASNINVGQLFF
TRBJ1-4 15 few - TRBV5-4 TGTGCCAGCAGCCAGGGGAGAGGATATGATGAAAAACTGTTTTTT CASSQGRGYDEKLFF
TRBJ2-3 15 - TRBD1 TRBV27 TGTGCCAGCTCCCTTAGGGACAGGGTGGCAGATACGCAGTATTTT CASSLRDRVADTQYF
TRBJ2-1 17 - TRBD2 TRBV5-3 TGTGCCAGCAGCGTTGGATCGGCTAGCGGGAGTTTCAATGAGCAGTTCTTC CASSVGSASGSFNEQFF
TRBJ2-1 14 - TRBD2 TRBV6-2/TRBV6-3 TGTGCCACAATCCCTAGCGGCCTTAACAATGAGCAGTTCTTC CATIPSGLNNEQFF
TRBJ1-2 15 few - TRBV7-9 TGTGCCAGCAGCTTATGGAAAAGGGACGACTATGGCTACACCTTC CASSLWKRDDYGYTF
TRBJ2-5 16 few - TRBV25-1 TGTGCCAGCAGTGATCCCCGACGGGAAGTCCAAGAGACCCAGTACTTC CASSDPRREVQETQYF
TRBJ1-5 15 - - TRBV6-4 TGTGCCAGCAGTGATCAGGGGCCCGGCAATCAGCCCCAGCATTTT CASSDQGPGNQPQHF
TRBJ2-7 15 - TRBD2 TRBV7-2 TGTGCCAGCAGCTTAGCGTCGGGACTAGCTTACGAGCAGTACTTC CASSLASGLAYEQYF
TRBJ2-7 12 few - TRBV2 TGTGCCAGCAACTACCCGAACTACGAGCAGTACTTC CASNYPNYEQYF
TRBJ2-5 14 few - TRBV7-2 TGTGCCAGCAGCTTAGTTACTAGCTCCGAGACCCAGTACTTC CASSLVTSSETQYF
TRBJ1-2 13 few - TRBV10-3 TGTGCCATCAGTGAGTCGGGTCTCTATGGCTACACCTTC CAISESGLYGYTF
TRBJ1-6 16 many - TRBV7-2 TGTGCCAGCTCCGCGGGGGTCTTCTCCTATAATTCACCCCTCCACTTT CASSAGVFSYNSPLHF
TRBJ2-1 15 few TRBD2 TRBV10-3 TGTGCCATCAGCCAGACTAGCGGCGACTACAATGAGCAGTTCTTC CAISQTSGDYNEQFF
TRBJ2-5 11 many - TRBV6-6 TGTGCCAGCAGTTACTCTGGAGACCAGTACTTC CASSYSGDQYF
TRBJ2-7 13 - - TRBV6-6 TGTGCCAGCAAGAGACAGAGCTCCTACGAGCAGTACTTC CASKRQSSYEQYF
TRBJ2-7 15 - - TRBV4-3 TGCGCCAGCAGCCAAGGTGCCAGCAGCCAATACGAGCAGTACTTC CASSQGASSQYEQYF
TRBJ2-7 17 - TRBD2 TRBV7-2 TGTGCCAGCAGCTTAGATAGTGATAGCGGGGGGATCTACGAGCAGTACTTC CASSLDSDSGGIYEQYF
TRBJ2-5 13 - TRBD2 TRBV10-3 TGTGCCATCAGCCCTAGCGGAAGGGAGACCCAGTACTTC CAISPSGRETQYF